A single sample gave rise to the 25 T cell receptor beta chains below, sequenced in a study of T cell responses to AZD1222 COVID-19 vaccine. Generated by immunoSEQ multiplex PCR, the TCRdb table keeps only in-frame clones and is missing some. The table records about 150,000 clones, about 92% of them present only once. Sequenced here: peripheral blood, sampled on day 0 of AZD1222 vaccination. The receptors stem from an adult in good health.

The chain recombines TRBV6-5 with TRBJ1-2; TRBD1 matches at 7 bases. CDR3 length: 14 amino acids. CDR1 is MNHEY, CDR2 SVGAGI, per germline. Unmatched junction bases numbered 2, after V lost 0 bases and J lost 4 bases. The DNA for the CDR3 is TGTGCCAGCAGTTACTCGGCAGGGGGCTATGGCTACACCTTC. It yields the protein CASSYSAGGYGYTF.

The genes are TRBV6-5 and TRBJ2-6, with a tentative D call TRBD1 (6 bases). Germline-derived CDR1 and CDR2 are MNHEY and SVGAGI. V was pared by 10 bases and J by 0 bases, with 13 bases between. The CDR3 is 15 amino acids. The CDR3 nucleotides read TGTGCCACCAAAGGACAGTTCTCTGGGGCCAACGTCCTGACTTTC. This gives the protein CATKGQFSGANVLTF.

The V gene is TRBV19, the J gene TRBJ1-4; perhaps TRBD1 as D (5 bases). This CDR3 comprises 15 residues. Trimming removed 3 bases from V and 5 bases from J, with 13 bases in between. CDR1 is LNHDA, CDR2 SQIVND, per germline (reference sequence). The CDR3 region is CASSIWGRANEKLFF. The CDR3 DNA sequence: TGTGCCAGTAGTATTTGGGGACGGGCGAATGAAAAACTGTTTTTT.

The chain links TRBV7-6 to TRBJ1-1; no reliable D call. The CDR3 contains 14 residues. From germline, CDR1 is SGHVS and CDR2 FNYEAQ. Deletions cut 5 bases from V and 1 base from J, with 11 bases between. The CDR3 protein is CASSQEAENTEAFF. The CDR3 DNA is TGTGCCAGCAGCCAAGAAGCAGAGAACACTGAAGCTTTCTTT. The variable domain in full, with the rest retrieved from reference TRBV7-6 and TRBJ1-1, is GAGVSQSPRYKVTKRGQDVALRCDPISGHVSLYWYRQALGQGPEFLTYFNYEAQQDKSGLPNDRFSAERPEGSISTLTIQRTEQRDSAMYRCASSQEAENTEAFFGQGTRLTVV.

The rearrangement links TRBV6-5 to TRBJ1-1, with 7 bases matching TRBD1. Trimming at V came to 6 bases and at J to 1 base, leaving 5 bases not matched to a gene. The CDR3 is made up of 14 amino acids. CDR1 is MNHEY and CDR2 is SVGAGI in the germline V gene. CDR3 in amino acids: CASSPGQANTEAFF. The CDR3 nucleotides are TGTGCCAGCAGCCCCGGACAGGCGAACACTGAAGCTTTCTTT.

The chain joins TRBV6-6 to TRBJ1-4; TRBD1 might be the D (5 bases). CDR3 length: 13 amino acids. The V end lost 9 bases, the J end lost 7 bases, and 15 bases lay between the germline ends. Germline CDR1 reads MNHNY; CDR2 reads SVGAGI (reference sequence). The CDR3 sequence is CASRGLLGEKLFF. CDR3 bases: TGTGCCAGTAGGGGACTACTGGGTGAAAAACTGTTTTTT.

CDR3 amino acids: CASSFLGEGAKPQHF. Here the CDR3 DNA reads TGTGCCAGCAGTTTTCTAGGGGAAGGGGCAAAGCCCCAGCATTTT. The chain uses TRBV28 and TRBJ1-5; TRBD1 is a possible D gene (5 bases). Germline CDR1 and CDR2: MDHEN and SYDVKM. Trimming removed 3 bases from V and 8 bases from J, with 17 bases in between. The CDR3 covers 15 residues. The entire variable domain, with the rest obtained from reference TRBV28 and TRBJ1-5, is as follows: DVKVTQSSRYLVKRTGEKVFLECVQDMDHENMFWYRQDPGLGLRLIYFSYDVKMKEKGDIPEGYSVSREKKERFSLILESASTNQTSMYLCASSFLGEGAKPQHFGDGTRLSIL.

V is TRBV5-1 and J is TRBJ2-1; D gene ambiguous. CDR3 length: 15 amino acids. V was trimmed by 2 bases and J by 3 bases, leaving 12 bases between them. CDR1 and CDR2 (germline): SGHRS, YFSETQ. The CDR3 DNA is TGCGCCAGCAGCTTTGGTCAGAACGTCTACAATGAGCAGTTCTTC. This codes for CASSFGQNVYNEQFF.

The table lists this clone with a count of one. The rearrangement links TRBV25-1 to TRBJ1-2; unclear D gene. The CDR3 is 12 residues long. Trimming left V 10 bases short and J 4 bases short, with 13 bases between. In germline, CDR1 is MGHDK, CDR2 SYGVNS. CDR3 region: CATSTATYGYTF. In DNA form, the CDR3 reads TGTGCCACCTCGACGGCGACCTATGGCTACACCTTC.

The chain recombines TRBV25-1 with TRBJ2-7, with 12 bases fitting TRBD1. This CDR3 region has 16 residues. The germline V gene has CDR1 MGHDK and CDR2 SYGVNS. Trimming took 5 bases from V and 2 from J; bases not matched to a gene: 7. The CDR3 nucleotides are TGTGCCAGCAGTTCCTCCGGGACAGGGGGCACCTACGAGCAGTACTTC. This codes for CASSSSGTGGTYEQYF.

V usage is TRBV10-3 and J usage is TRBJ1-2, with unresolved D. The CDR3 totals 14 residues. V was shortened by 7 bases and J by 3 bases, with 15 bases between the two germline ends. Germline loops: CDR1 ENHRY, CDR2 SYGVKD. The CDR3 nucleotides are TGTGCCATCAACGAGAGAGGGCGCGACTATGGCTACACCTTC. It specifies CAINERGRDYGYTF.

The V and J genes are TRBV5-5 and TRBJ2-6; 7 bases map to TRBD1. J lost 0 bases, V lost 2 bases, and 8 bases had no gene match. CDR1 is SGHKS and CDR2 is YYEKEE in the germline V gene (reference sequence). The CDR3 is 18 residues long. The chain's CDR3 is CASSLRPGQYSGANVLTF. The CDR3 coding sequence is TGTGCCAGCAGCTTACGCCCGGGACAGTACTCTGGGGCCAACGTCCTGACTTTC.

For the CDR3, the DNA is TGTGCCTGGAGCGCAAGGGACATTAACACTGAAGCTTTCTTT. It encodes CAWSARDINTEAFF. The rearrangement joins TRBV30 to TRBJ1-1; a possible D gene is TRBD1 (6 bases). This CDR3 contains 14 residues. V was shortened by 3 bases and J by 2 bases, with 13 bases between the two germline ends. Per germline, CDR1 GTSNPN and CDR2 SVGIG (reference sequence).

This clone was observed a handful of times. The gene calls are TRBV15 and TRBJ1-2; tentative D call: TRBD1 (6 bases). The ends were cut back, 0 bases at V and 3 bases at J, with 11 bases in the middle. Germline CDR1 LNHNV, CDR2 YYDKDF (reference sequence). CDR3 size: 15 residues. CDR3 DNA sequence: TGTGCCACCAGCAGAGATGAGGGGGTCTACTATGGCTACACCTTC. This gives the protein CATSRDEGVYYGYTF.

The rearrangement links TRBV7-9 to TRBJ1-1; D possibly corresponds to TRBD1 (5 bases). V was shortened by 4 bases and J by 1 base, with 22 bases between the two germline ends. Germline assignment: CDR1 SEHNR and CDR2 FQNEAQ (reference sequence). The CDR3 totals 18 residues. The CDR3 sequence: CASSSPGTVRYGNTEAFF. The CDR3 coding sequence is TGTGCCAGCAGCTCGCCGGGGACCGTAAGGTATGGGAACACTGAAGCTTTCTTT.

The V call is TRBV18, the J call TRBJ1-1, with a tentative D call TRBD1 (6 bases). V was shortened by 8 bases and J by 3 bases, with 13 bases between the two germline ends. The length of the CDR3 is 13 residues. The germline V gene has CDR1 KGHSH and CDR2 LQKENI. The CDR3 is CASTSTGYTEAFF. The CDR3 nucleotides are TGTGCCAGCACCTCCACAGGGTACACTGAAGCTTTCTTT.

The rearrangement links TRBV27 to TRBJ2-4; 7 positions agree with TRBD1. CDR1 and CDR2 (germline): MNHEY, SMNVEV (reference sequence). Trimming cost V 10 bases and J 6 bases; bases outside gene matches: 9. The CDR3 totals 13 residues. In nucleotides, the CDR3 is TGTGCCACAGCTGATAGGGGGCGAAACATTCAGTACTTC. Protein product: CATADRGRNIQYF.

The gene calls are TRBV28 and TRBJ1-6; no reliable D call. The CDR3 is 12 residues long. V lost 6 bases and J lost 10, with 10 bases in between. Looked up from germline, CDR1 is MDHEN and CDR2 is SYDVKM. The CDR3 nucleotides are TGTGCCAGCAGGACCCTCGGGTCACCCCTCCACTTT. It is translated as CASRTLGSPLHF.

This chain uses TRBV28 with TRBJ1-4; the D is unclear. The CDR3 consists of 14 residues. V gave up 2 bases and J gave up 4 bases, with 8 bases separating them. Germline V gives CDR1 MDHEN, CDR2 SYDVKM. CDR3 residues: CASSLSGVNEKLFF. In DNA, the CDR3 is TGTGCCAGCAGTTTAAGTGGGGTTAATGAAAAACTGTTTTTT.

This clone was seen only once. At one end the junction does not follow the germline gene, possibly because of a read error. The chain joins TRBV30 to TRBJ2-2, with no clear D. Germline lookup yields CDR1 GTSNPN and CDR2 SVGIG (reference sequence). CDR3 size: 11 residues. The CDR3 here is CAWRNIGELFF. DNA for the CDR3: TGTGCCTGGAGGAACATCGGGGAGCTGTTTTTT.

About this clone: One end of the junction fails to match germline, which may point to a read error. The chain is built from TRBV30 and TRBJ2-5; D gene unclear. The CDR3 is 11 residues long. Germline-derived CDR1 and CDR2 are GTSNPN and SVGIG (reference sequence). The chain's CDR3 is CAWSNQGTQYF. The CDR3 DNA reads TGTGCCTGGAGTAACCAAGGGACCCAGTACTTC.

The chain has TRBV5-1 and TRBJ2-5, with D uncertain. V was trimmed by 7 bases and J by 3 bases, leaving 16 bases between them. This CDR3 is built from 14 residues. Germline assignment: CDR1 SGHRS and CDR2 YFSETQ. CDR3 sequence reads: CASHDPSTEETQYF. As DNA, the CDR3 is TGCGCCAGCCACGACCCCTCGACTGAAGAGACCCAGTACTTC.

The chain has TRBV3-1 (or the pseudogene TRBV3-2) and TRBJ2-1; D call uncertain. Trimming left V 3 bases short and J 1 base short, with 10 bases between. The germline V gene has CDR1 LGHDT and CDR2 YNNKEL (reference sequence). The CDR3 spans 15 residues. The CDR3 DNA reads as TGTGCCAGCAGCCATAACCCCGGGTCCTACAATGAGCAGTTCTTC. As protein: CASSHNPGSYNEQFF.

The chain has TRBV11-3 and TRBJ2-7; TRBD2 matches at 7 bases. This CDR3 has 14 residues. V dropped 0 bases and J dropped 4; count of bases not matched to a gene: 3. The germline gives CDR1 SGHNT, CDR2 YENEEA. As DNA, the CDR3 is TGTGCCAGCAGCTTAGAATGGGGGGGTTACGAGCAGTACTTC. Its protein is CASSLEWGGYEQYF.

This chain links TRBV27 with TRBJ2-7, with D possibly being TRBD1 (6 bases). Trimming took 6 bases from V and 0 from J, leaving 12 bases between them. There are 14 residues in the CDR3. Germline CDR1 and CDR2: MNHEY and SMNVEV (reference sequence). CDR3 DNA: TGTGCCAGCAGAGGACAGAGTGGCTCCTACGAGCAGTACTTC. Its translation: CASRGQSGSYEQYF.